The T cell receptor (beta chain) under discussion was sequenced for a study of cytotoxic CD8 clonotypes in ibrutinib-treated CLL. Overall study results and limits: Samples from sustained-remission and progressing patients were taken at different times. Baseline values of clonality outstripped age-matched healthy donors and followed circulating CD8+ T-cell counts. Clonality, elevated at ibrutinib response, dropped back toward baseline at progression.

Repertoires were generated with immunoSEQ multiplex PCR, while TCRdb's copy carries only in-frame clones and drops some. The sample records roughly 15,000 clones, approximately 80% being singletons. In germline, CDR1 is SGHNT, CDR2 YENEEA. The V gene lost 1 base and the J gene lost 1 base, with 5 bases spanning the gap. This CDR3 is built from 14 residues. With regard to this clone: What it binds is not known.

The rearrangement uses TRBV11-3 and TRBJ2-1; D is unresolved. This clonotype was sampled from a human donor with chronic lymphocytic leukemia. Here the sequenced sample was PBMCs, taken before ibrutinib treatment. Here the CDR3 reads CASSLGSSYNEQFF. The CDR3 bases are TGTGCCAGCAGCTTAGGATCGTCCTACAATGAGCAGTTCTTC.